Listed below are T cell receptor beta chains from one sample, sequenced in a study of T cells in Graves' hyperthyroidism and ophthalmopathy. MiXCR was run by TCRdb on the multiplex PCR reads, yielding one entry per CDR3 protein. The sample has over 700,000 distinct CDR3 sequences, roughly 20% seen once. The source material was blood. Receptors were obtained from a woman aged 45 to 65 with Graves' hyperthyroidism that later progressed to Graves' ophthalmopathy. Both conserved end residues are part of each CDR3. The D gene is left open where the match is weak. Size is omitted from some rows. Given values are once, few, many or a class for expanded clones.

CDR3 DNA,CDR3 protein,J gene,clone size,V gene,D gene
TGTGCCTGGAGTCGCAGTAACAATGAGCAGTTCTTC,CAWSRSNNEQFF,TRBJ2-1,many,TRBV30,.
TGTGCCAGCAGATTAGGGGGGACACTTCAAGAGACCCAGTACTTC,CASRLGGTLQETQYF,TRBJ2-5,once,TRBV7-9,.
TGCAGTGCTAGTGTGCCGTGGCAGCCCCAGCATTTT,CSASVPWQPQHF,TRBJ1-5,few,TRBV20-1,.
TGTGCCAGCAGTTTAGGGACAGCAAAAAATTCACCCCTCCACTTT,CASSLGTAKNSPLHF,TRBJ1-6,.,TRBV12-3/TRBV12-4,.
TGCGCCAGCAGCCCGCTGGACAGGAGCACCGGGGAGCTGTTTTTT,CASSPLDRSTGELFF,TRBJ2-2,many,TRBV5-1,TRBD1
TGTGCCAGCAGCCCACCTGGAGGGGGAGGTTATGGCTACACCTTC,CASSPPGGGGYGYTF,TRBJ1-2,many,TRBV5-6,.
TGCAGCGTTGAAGGTGCGTCGGACAGGGGGCTGACTGAAGCTTTCTTT,CSVEGASDRGLTEAFF,TRBJ1-1,.,TRBV29-1,TRBD1
TGTGCCAGCAGCAGCTCGACAGGGGACGTCTACGAGCAGTACTTC,CASSSSTGDVYEQYF,TRBJ2-7,many,TRBV7-2,TRBD1
TGTGCCAGCAGTGCCGGGGATAACTATGGCTACACCTTC,CASSAGDNYGYTF,TRBJ1-2,many,TRBV2,.
TGTGCCAGCAGCTTGTTGCCTGGGTCGTTAAACACTGAAGCTTTCTTT,CASSLLPGSLNTEAFF,TRBJ1-1,.,TRBV5-6,.
TGTGCCAGCAGCCAAGATGTCGGGGGGGAAGAGACCCAGTACTTC,CASSQDVGGEETQYF,TRBJ2-5,few,TRBV4-2,TRBD2
TGTGCCAGCTCACCGCTGGACAGCGAGACCCAGTACTTC,CASSPLDSETQYF,TRBJ2-5,many,TRBV18,.
TGTGCCAGCACCCGCGGGTCCGGACAGCCCCAGCATTTT,CASTRGSGQPQHF,TRBJ1-5,.,TRBV6-1,.
TGTGCCAGCAGCCGAACCGGCGGGGGGGGGCAGGATGAGCAGTTCTTC,CASSRTGGGGQDEQFF,TRBJ2-1,few,TRBV6-2/TRBV6-3,TRBD2
TGTGCCAGCCATACGAGGGACAGGGGGTACGAGCAGTACTTC,CASHTRDRGYEQYF,TRBJ2-7,many,TRBV27,TRBD1
TGTGCCAGTAGTATGGCTGGGGATAGCACTGAAGCTTTCTTT,CASSMAGDSTEAFF,TRBJ1-1,.,TRBV19,.
TGTGCCAGCAGCCAGGGGGAGATCACTGAAGCTTTCTTT,CASSQGEITEAFF,TRBJ1-1,many,TRBV7-9,TRBD1
TGCGCCAGCAGCCAAGAACTAGCGGGGATCCAAGAGACCCAGTACTTC,CASSQELAGIQETQYF,TRBJ2-5,many,TRBV4-1,TRBD2
TGTGCCAGCAGCTCCCAGGGGTACACCTACGAGCAGTACTTC,CASSSQGYTYEQYF,TRBJ2-7,.,TRBV6-1,.
TGTGCCAGCAGTTTCCCCACGGGTTTGGCAGATACGCAGTATTTT,CASSFPTGLADTQYF,TRBJ2-3,many,TRBV12-3/TRBV12-4,.
TGTGCCAGCAGTTCGAGGTTCCCGCCCGGGACCGGAGTAAATGAGCAGTTCTTC,CASSSRFPPGTGVNEQFF,TRBJ2-1,many,TRBV6-2/TRBV6-3,.
TGTGCCAGCATGACAGGGGGCCTCAATCAGCCCCAGCATTTT,CASMTGGLNQPQHF,TRBJ1-5,few,TRBV2,TRBD1
TGTGCCAGCAGTACCTGGACCCGGGAGAACACTGAAGCTTTCTTT,CASSTWTRENTEAFF,TRBJ1-1,.,TRBV28,.
TGTGCCAGCAGTGACCCCAGGGTCGTCTCCTACGAGCAGTACTTC,CASSDPRVVSYEQYF,TRBJ2-7,few,TRBV6-2/TRBV6-3,.
TGCAGTGCAACCCCGGGATACAATGAGCAGTTCTTC,CSATPGYNEQFF,TRBJ2-1,many,TRBV20-1,.
TGCGCCAGCAGCCAAGAGGCACTAGCGGGACTAGTAGATACGCAGTATTTT,CASSQEALAGLVDTQYF,TRBJ2-3,.,TRBV4-1,TRBD2
TGTGCCAGCAGTTCATTAGGGGCATGGGAAAAACTGTTTTTT,CASSSLGAWEKLFF,TRBJ1-4,few,TRBV12-3/TRBV12-4,.
TGTGCCAGCAGTTTACATCCTAGCGGGGGATCCTACAATGAGCAGTTCTTC,CASSLHPSGGSYNEQFF,TRBJ2-1,many,TRBV27,TRBD2
TGTGCCAGCAGTTTGGGCACATCGGCCTACGAGCAGTACTTC,CASSLGTSAYEQYF,TRBJ2-7,few,TRBV12-3/TRBV12-4,.
TGCAGCGTTGGACAGGGGGTTAGTTATGGCTACACCTTC,CSVGQGVSYGYTF,TRBJ1-2,few,TRBV29-1,TRBD1
TGTGCCAGCAGCCCGACGGGACAGGGGACGGGTGAAAAACTGTTTTTT,CASSPTGQGTGEKLFF,TRBJ1-4,many,TRBV7-8,TRBD1
TGTGCCAGCAGCCGGACTAGCGGGGCAGGGGAGACCCAGTACTTC,CASSRTSGAGETQYF,TRBJ2-5,many,TRBV7-3,TRBD2
TGTGCCAGCAGCCTATCAAGTCACAGGGCGGGAAGCAATCAGCCCCAGCATTTT,CASSLSSHRAGSNQPQHF,TRBJ1-5,.,TRBV3-1,.
TGTGCCACCAGCAGAATCGGACGACCGGCCGGGGAGCTGTTTTTT,CATSRIGRPAGELFF,TRBJ2-2,few,TRBV15,.
TGCAGCGTTGGGGGACACAGTGAGAAAGTAGCTTTCTTT,CSVGGHSEKVAFF,TRBJ1-1,many,TRBV29-1,.
TGTGCCAGTAGTATTTCGCTAGACGGTAGCACAGATACGCAGTATTTT,CASSISLDGSTDTQYF,TRBJ2-3,few,TRBV19,.
TGTGCCAGCAGCCCTCTAGTCAATGAGCGGTTCTTC,CASSPLVNERFF,TRBJ2-1,few,TRBV11-1,.
TGCGCCAGCAGGTCTAGCGGGGGTGCCTACGAGCAGTACTTC,CASRSSGGAYEQYF,TRBJ2-7,.,TRBV10-2,TRBD2
TGTGCCAGCAGCCAAGAAGCTACCCTTAACGGTAGACACACCTTC,CASSQEATLNGRHTF,TRBJ1-2,few,TRBV4-2,.
TGTGCCACCGAGGGGGCCGGCACTGAAGCTTTCTTT,CATEGAGTEAFF,TRBJ1-1,.,TRBV12-3/TRBV12-4,TRBD1
TGTGCCAGCAGCTTAGTTGGGATAGCCGAGGATGAGCAGTTCTTC,CASSLVGIAEDEQFF,TRBJ2-1,.,TRBV11-2,.
TGTGCCAGCAGTCTTTTTCGGCTACCGGCTCAAGAGACCCAGTACTTC,CASSLFRLPAQETQYF,TRBJ2-5,.,TRBV12-3/TRBV12-4,.
TGTGCCAGCAGCTTAGGCGGGGGCACTGAAGCTTTCTTT,CASSLGGGTEAFF,TRBJ1-1,many,TRBV12-3/TRBV12-4,.
TGTGCCAGCAGTCACCGCCCTAGAGGGGGCGTTGGGGAAAATGAAAAACTGTTTTTT,CASSHRPRGGVGENEKLFF,TRBJ1-4,few,TRBV6-1,TRBD1
TGTGCCAGCAGTGAAGAGGGGGCGGCCTACGAGCAGTACTTC,CASSEEGAAYEQYF,TRBJ2-7,many,TRBV6-1,TRBD1
TGTGCCAGCAGTTTGGGGGGCTCAGGTGGCTACACCTTC,CASSLGGSGGYTF,TRBJ1-2,.,TRBV12-3/TRBV12-4,.
TGCGCCAGCAGCTTGGAACTCCCCTACTATGGCTACACCTTC,CASSLELPYYGYTF,TRBJ1-2,many,TRBV5-1,.
TGTGCCAGCAGTTCGGGACTATTGGGCTATGGCTACACCTTC,CASSSGLLGYGYTF,TRBJ1-2,.,TRBV6-1,.
TGCAGTGCTAGACTAGCGGGGGTCGATGAGCAGTTCTTC,CSARLAGVDEQFF,TRBJ2-1,many,TRBV20-1,TRBD2
TGTGCCAGCAGTCCCCTGCCAGATGATATTATGAACACTGAAGCTTTCTTT,CASSPLPDDIMNTEAFF,TRBJ1-1,many,TRBV6-2/TRBV6-3,.
TGTGCCTGGGTACAGGGCTATAATTCACCCCTCCACTTT,CAWVQGYNSPLHF,TRBJ1-6,.,TRBV30,.
TGCAGTGCTAGAGTCGGACGATATAATTCACCCCTCCACTTT,CSARVGRYNSPLHF,TRBJ1-6,.,TRBV20-1,.
TGTGCCAGCAGTTTAGAGGGCGGGACTGGGGAGCAGTACTTC,CASSLEGGTGEQYF,TRBJ2-7,.,TRBV12-3/TRBV12-4,.
TGTGCCAGCAGTTACTCGACCACGAACACTGAAGCTTTCTTT,CASSYSTTNTEAFF,TRBJ1-1,many,TRBV6-5,.
TGCAGTGCTAGAAGGGGGGCTGATCAGCCCCAGCATTTT,CSARRGADQPQHF,TRBJ1-5,few,TRBV20-1,.